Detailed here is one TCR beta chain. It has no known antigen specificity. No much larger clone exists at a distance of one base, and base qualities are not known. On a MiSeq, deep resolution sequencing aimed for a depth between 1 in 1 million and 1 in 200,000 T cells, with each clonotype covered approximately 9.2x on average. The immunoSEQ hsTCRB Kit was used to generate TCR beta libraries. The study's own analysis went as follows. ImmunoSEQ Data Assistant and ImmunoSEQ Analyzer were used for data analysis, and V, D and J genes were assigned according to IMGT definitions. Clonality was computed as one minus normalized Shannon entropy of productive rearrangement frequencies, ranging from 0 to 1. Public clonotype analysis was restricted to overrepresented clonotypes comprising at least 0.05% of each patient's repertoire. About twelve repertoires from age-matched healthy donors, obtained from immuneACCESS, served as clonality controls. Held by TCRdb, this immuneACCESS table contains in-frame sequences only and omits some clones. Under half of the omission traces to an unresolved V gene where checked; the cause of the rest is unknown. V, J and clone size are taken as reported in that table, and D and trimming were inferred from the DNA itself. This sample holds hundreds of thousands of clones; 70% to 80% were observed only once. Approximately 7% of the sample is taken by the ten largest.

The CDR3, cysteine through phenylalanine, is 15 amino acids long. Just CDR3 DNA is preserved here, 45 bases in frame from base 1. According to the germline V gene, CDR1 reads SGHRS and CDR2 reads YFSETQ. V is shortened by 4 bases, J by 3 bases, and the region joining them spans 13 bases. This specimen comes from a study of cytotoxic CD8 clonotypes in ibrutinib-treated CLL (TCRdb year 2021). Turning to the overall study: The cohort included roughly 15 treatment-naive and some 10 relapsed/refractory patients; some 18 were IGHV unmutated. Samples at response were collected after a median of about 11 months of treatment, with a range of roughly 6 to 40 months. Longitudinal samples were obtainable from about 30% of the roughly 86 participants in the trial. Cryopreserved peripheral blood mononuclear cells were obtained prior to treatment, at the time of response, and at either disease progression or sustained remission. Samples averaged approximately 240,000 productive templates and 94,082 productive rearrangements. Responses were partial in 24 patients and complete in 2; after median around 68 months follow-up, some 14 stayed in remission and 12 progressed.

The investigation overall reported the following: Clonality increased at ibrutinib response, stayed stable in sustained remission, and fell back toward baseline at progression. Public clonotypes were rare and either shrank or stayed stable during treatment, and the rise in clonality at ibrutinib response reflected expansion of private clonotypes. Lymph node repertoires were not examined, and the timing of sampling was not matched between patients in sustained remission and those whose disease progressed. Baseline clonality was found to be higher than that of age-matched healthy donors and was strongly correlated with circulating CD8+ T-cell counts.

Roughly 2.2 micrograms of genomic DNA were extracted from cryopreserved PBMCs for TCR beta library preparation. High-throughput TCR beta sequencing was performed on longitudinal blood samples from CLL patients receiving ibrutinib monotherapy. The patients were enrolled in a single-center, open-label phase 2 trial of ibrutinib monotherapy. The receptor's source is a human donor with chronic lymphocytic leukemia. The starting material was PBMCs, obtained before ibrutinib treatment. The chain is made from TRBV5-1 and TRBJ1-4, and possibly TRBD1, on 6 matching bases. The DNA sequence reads TGCGCCAGCAGCCCGAGGACAGATCCTAATGAAAAACTGTTTTTT. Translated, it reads CASSPRTDPNEKLFF.